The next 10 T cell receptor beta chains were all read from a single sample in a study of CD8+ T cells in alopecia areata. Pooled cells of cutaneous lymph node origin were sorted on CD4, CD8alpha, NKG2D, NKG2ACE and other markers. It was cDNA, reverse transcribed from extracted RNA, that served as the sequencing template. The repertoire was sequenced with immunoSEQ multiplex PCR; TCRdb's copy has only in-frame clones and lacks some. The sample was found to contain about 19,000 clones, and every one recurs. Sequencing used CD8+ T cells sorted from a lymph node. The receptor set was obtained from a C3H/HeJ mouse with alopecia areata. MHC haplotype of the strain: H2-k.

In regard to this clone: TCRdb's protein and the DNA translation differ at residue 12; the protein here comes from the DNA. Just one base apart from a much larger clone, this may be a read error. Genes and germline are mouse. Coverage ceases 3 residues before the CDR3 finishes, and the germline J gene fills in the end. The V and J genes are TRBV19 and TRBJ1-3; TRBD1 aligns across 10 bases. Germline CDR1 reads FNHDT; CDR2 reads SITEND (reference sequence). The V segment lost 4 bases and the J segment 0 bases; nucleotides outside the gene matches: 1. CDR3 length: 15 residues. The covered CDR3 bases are TGTGCCAGCAGTCGGGACAGGGGTTCTGGAAATACG. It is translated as CASSRDRGSGNT. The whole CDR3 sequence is CASSRDRGSGNTLYF.

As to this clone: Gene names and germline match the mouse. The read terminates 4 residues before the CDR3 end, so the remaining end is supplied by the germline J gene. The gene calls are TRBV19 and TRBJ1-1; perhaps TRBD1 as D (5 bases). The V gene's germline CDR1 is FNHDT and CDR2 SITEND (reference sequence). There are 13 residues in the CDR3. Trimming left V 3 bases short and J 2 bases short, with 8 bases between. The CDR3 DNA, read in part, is TGTGCCAGCAGTACGACAGTTAACACA. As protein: CASSTTVNT. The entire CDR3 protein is CASSTTVNTEVFF.

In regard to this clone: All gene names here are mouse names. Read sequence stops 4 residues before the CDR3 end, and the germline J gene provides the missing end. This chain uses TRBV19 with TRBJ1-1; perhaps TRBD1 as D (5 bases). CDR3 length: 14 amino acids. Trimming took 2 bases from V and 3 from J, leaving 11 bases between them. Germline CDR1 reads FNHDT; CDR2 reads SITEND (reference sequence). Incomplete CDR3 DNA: TGTGCCAGCAGTATTTCCAGGGCGGACACA. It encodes CASSISRADT. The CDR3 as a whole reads CASSISRADTEVFF.

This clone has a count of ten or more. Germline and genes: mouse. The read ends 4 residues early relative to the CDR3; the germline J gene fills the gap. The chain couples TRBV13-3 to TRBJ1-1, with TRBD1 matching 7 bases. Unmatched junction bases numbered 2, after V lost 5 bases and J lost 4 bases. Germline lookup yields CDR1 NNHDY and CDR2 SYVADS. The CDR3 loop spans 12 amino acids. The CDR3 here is CASSSGGTEVFF. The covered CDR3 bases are TGTGCCAGCAGCTCAGGGGGCACA.

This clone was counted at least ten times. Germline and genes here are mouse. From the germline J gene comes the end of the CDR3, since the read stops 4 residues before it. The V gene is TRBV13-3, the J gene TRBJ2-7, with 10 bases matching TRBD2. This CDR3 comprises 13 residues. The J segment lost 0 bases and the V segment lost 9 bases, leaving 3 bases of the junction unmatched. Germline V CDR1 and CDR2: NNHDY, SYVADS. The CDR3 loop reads CATGTGVSYEQYF. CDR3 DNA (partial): TGTGCCACCGGGACTGGGGTCTCCTAT.

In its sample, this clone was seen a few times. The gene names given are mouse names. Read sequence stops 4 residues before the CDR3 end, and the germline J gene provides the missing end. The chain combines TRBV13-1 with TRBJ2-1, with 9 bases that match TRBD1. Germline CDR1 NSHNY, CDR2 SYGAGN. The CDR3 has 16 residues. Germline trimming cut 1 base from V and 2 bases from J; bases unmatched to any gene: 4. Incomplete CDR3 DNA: TGTGCCAGCAGTGATTTCCGGGACAGGGACTATGCT. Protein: CASSDFRDRDYA. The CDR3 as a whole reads CASSDFRDRDYAEQFF.

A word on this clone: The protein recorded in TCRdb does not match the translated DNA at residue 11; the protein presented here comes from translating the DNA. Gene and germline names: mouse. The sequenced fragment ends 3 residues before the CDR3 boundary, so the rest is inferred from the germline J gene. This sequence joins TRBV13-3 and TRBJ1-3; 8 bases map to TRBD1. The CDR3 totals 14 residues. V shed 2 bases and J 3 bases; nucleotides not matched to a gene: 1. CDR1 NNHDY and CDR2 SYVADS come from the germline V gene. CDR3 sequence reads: CASSDRGLGNTLYF. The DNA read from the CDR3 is TGTGCCAGCAGTGACAGGGGGCTTGGAAATACG.

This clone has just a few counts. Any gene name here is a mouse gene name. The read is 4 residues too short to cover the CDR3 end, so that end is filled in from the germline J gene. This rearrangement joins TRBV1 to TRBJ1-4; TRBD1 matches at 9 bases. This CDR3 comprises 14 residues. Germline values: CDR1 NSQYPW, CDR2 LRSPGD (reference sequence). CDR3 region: CTCRAGTGSERLFF. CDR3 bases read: TGCACCTGCAGGGCCGGGACAGGGAGCGAA.

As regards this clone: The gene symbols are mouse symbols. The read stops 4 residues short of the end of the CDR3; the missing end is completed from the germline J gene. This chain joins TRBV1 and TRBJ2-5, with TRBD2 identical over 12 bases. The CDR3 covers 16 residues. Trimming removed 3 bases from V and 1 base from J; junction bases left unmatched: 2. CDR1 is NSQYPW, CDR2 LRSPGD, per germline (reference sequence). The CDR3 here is CTCSARLGGHQDTQYF. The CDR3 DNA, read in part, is TGCACCTGCAGTGCGCGACTGGGGGGGCACCAAGAC.

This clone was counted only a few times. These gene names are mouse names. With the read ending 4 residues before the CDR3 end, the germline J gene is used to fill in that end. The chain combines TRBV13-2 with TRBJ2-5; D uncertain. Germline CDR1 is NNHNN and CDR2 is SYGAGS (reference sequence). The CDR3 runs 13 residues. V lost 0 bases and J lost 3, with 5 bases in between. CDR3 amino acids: CASGDALQDTQYF. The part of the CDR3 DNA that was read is TGTGCCAGCGGTGATGCCCTGCAAGAC.